The 29 T cell receptor beta chains given below trace back to one sample, sequenced in a study of T cells in tuberculosis. Sequencing was performed with immunoSEQ multiplex PCR; in TCRdb, only in-frame clones are kept and a portion is missing. The sample contains 45,000 or so clones, roughly 96% of which appear only once. Sequencing used PBMCs. The receptors were sampled from a donor aged 10-29 years with latent tuberculosis or without tuberculosis infection.

The chain has TRBV4-1 and TRBJ2-4; a weak D match, TRBD2 (6 bases). V lost 0 bases, J lost 1 base, and 13 bases lay in between. Germline-derived CDR1 and CDR2 are MGHRA and YSYEKL. This CDR3 region has 17 residues. This CDR3 is CASSQEGGSGAKNIQYF. For the CDR3, the DNA is TGCGCCAGCAGCCAAGAAGGAGGGTCAGGGGCCAAAAACATTCAGTACTTC.

V is TRBV11-2 and J is TRBJ1-2; 7 bases fit TRBD1. Germline CDR1 SGHAT, CDR2 FQNNGV. The CDR3 loop spans 14 amino acids. The V gene end was trimmed by 4 bases and the J gene end by 6 bases; junction bases not matched to a gene: 8. The chain's CDR3 is CASSYHDRADGYTF. Here the CDR3 DNA reads TGTGCCAGCAGCTACCACGACAGGGCAGATGGCTACACCTTC.

The chain uses TRBV27 and TRBJ2-7, with D possibly matching TRBD1 (5 bases). Trimming removed 7 bases from V and 2 bases from J, with 18 bases in between. CDR1 MNHEY and CDR2 SMNVEV come from the germline V gene (reference sequence). The CDR3 runs to 15 residues. CDR3 DNA sequence: TGTGCCAGCACTTCAAGGGGCAGAAGAGCCTACGAGCAGTACTTC. This encodes CASTSRGRRAYEQYF.

This chain joins TRBV2 and TRBJ1-3, with D maybe TRBD1 (5 bases). Trimming stripped 2 bases from V and 1 base from J, with 6 bases between. The CDR3 sequence is 14 residues long. CDR1 and CDR2 from the germline V gene are SNHLY and FYNNEI. CDR3 DNA sequence: TGTGCCAGCAGTGAACAGGGATCTGGAAACACCATATATTTT. This translates into CASSEQGSGNTIYF.

The V and J genes are TRBV6-1 and TRBJ2-7; TRBD1 might be the D (6 bases). Trimming took off 7 bases at V and 3 bases at J, with 19 bases between the two ends. Per the germline V gene, CDR1 is MNHNS and CDR2 is SASEGT. The CDR3 contains 15 residues. The CDR3 DNA reads as TGTGCCAGCATTGAGCGACCGGGACAAGTCTACGAGCAGTACTTC. Protein product: CASIERPGQVYEQYF.

J is TRBJ1-4 and V is TRBV2; TRBD1 matches at 9 bases. Germline lookup yields CDR1 SNHLY and CDR2 FYNNEI. With 6 bases clipped from V and 8 bases from J, the junction kept 7 bases outside the gene matches. The CDR3 has 14 amino acids. CDR3 bases: TGTGCCAGCAGGACAGGGGGTTCAAAGGAAAAACTGTTTTTT. This codes for CASRTGGSKEKLFF.

The chain is built from TRBV11-2 and TRBJ2-7, with 9 bases matching TRBD1. Germline trimming cut 5 bases from V and 5 bases from J; bases unmatched to any gene: 16. The CDR3 has 17 residues. Germline CDR1 is SGHAT and CDR2 is FQNNGV. CDR3 nucleotides: TGTGCCAGCAGCCTATCCAACGCCGGGACAGGGAGGCACGAGCAGTACTTC. This sequence encodes CASSLSNAGTGRHEQYF.

This sequence joins TRBV5-6 and TRBJ1-5; TRBD1 matches at 10 bases. The germline gives CDR1 SGHDT, CDR2 YYEEEE. V gave up 0 bases and J gave up 5 bases; unmatched junction bases: 2. This CDR3 has 15 residues. CDR3 coding DNA: TGTGCCAGCAGCTTGGCGGGACAGGGGTATCAGCCCCAGCATTTT. It specifies CASSLAGQGYQPQHF.

The rearrangement joins TRBV6-6 to TRBJ1-4; 7 bases are a match to TRBD1. Trimming at V came to 6 bases and at J to 4 bases, leaving 8 bases not matched to a gene. CDR3 length equals 15 residues. The germline V gene encodes CDR1 MNHNY and CDR2 SVGAGI (reference sequence). The CDR3 region is CASSLLQGGNEKLFF. CDR3 DNA: TGTGCCAGCAGCCTGCTCCAGGGGGGTAATGAAAAACTGTTTTTT.

The chain is built from TRBV2 and TRBJ2-3, with unresolved D. Germline V lookup: CDR1 SNHLY, CDR2 FYNNEI. Trimming shortened V by 6 bases and J by 0 bases, and 10 bases separated the two germline ends. The CDR3 covers 14 residues. Here the CDR3 DNA reads TGTGCCAGCAGCGAGAGCGCAAGCACAGATACGCAGTATTTT. Protein sequence: CASSESASTDTQYF.

This sequence joins TRBV19 and TRBJ2-7; the match to TRBD2 covers 9 bases. Germline V lookup: CDR1 LNHDA, CDR2 SQIVND (reference sequence). The V segment lost 5 bases and the J segment 4 bases; nucleotides outside the gene matches: 9. The CDR3 extends over 15 amino acids. The CDR3 nucleotides read TGTGCCAGTAGTCCCCGCGGGAGGGCCCGTTACGAGCAGTACTTC. Translated: CASSPRGRARYEQYF.

The chain uses TRBV13 and TRBJ2-7; 7 positions agree with TRBD2. Trimming removed 1 base from V and 2 bases from J; junction bases left unmatched: 2. From germline, CDR1 is PRHDT and CDR2 FYEKMQ (reference sequence). The CDR3 is made up of 14 amino acids. CDR3 sequence: CASSLAGGPYEQYF. In DNA form, the CDR3 reads TGTGCCAGCAGCTTAGCGGGAGGCCCCTACGAGCAGTACTTC.

The count of this clone is one. This chain connects TRBV4-2 to TRBJ2-4; D perhaps matches TRBD1 (6 bases). Germline V gene lookup returns CDR1 LGHNA and CDR2 YNFKEQ. This CDR3 is built from 13 residues. V was trimmed by 2 bases and J by 9 bases, leaving 11 bases between them. CDR3 residues: CASSQTGSGIQYF. CDR3 sequence (DNA): TGTGCCAGCAGCCAAACAGGGTCCGGCATTCAGTACTTC.

The J gene is TRBJ2-1, the V gene TRBV5-8; D perhaps matches TRBD2 (6 bases). Looked up from germline, CDR1 is SGHTS and CDR2 is YDEGEE. Trimming left V 4 bases short and J 1 base short, with 15 bases between. This CDR3 is built from 16 residues. The CDR3 is CASSRGTTLSYNEQFF. CDR3 nucleotide sequence: TGTGCCAGCAGCCGCGGGACCACTTTATCCTACAATGAGCAGTTCTTC. Together with reference TRBV5-8 and TRBJ2-1, the CDR3 gives the full variable domain: EAGVTQSPTHLIKTRGQQATLRCSPISGHTSVYWYQQALGLGLQFLLWYDEGEERNRGNFPPRFSGRQFPNYSSELNVNALELEDSALYLCASSRGTTLSYNEQFFGPGTRLTVL.

This clone was observed a few times. CDR3 amino acids: CASRSGDGGIYGYTF. The CDR3 nucleotides read TGTGCCAGCAGATCGGGGGACGGAGGGATCTATGGCTACACCTTC. This chain joins TRBV11-1 and TRBJ1-2, with D perhaps TRBD1 (5 bases). The CDR3 spans 15 residues. Germline V gene lookup returns CDR1 SGHAT and CDR2 FQDESV (reference sequence). V lost 6 bases and J lost 4, with 18 bases in between.

The chain recombines TRBV7-2 with TRBJ2-1; 10 positions match TRBD2. The CDR3 length is 16 residues. V was pared by 6 bases and J by 1 base, with 6 bases of the junction left unmatched. Germline V gene lookup returns CDR1 SGHTA and CDR2 FQGNSA. The CDR3 DNA sequence: TGTGCCAGCAGTTTACTAGCGGGGTTTTCCTACAATGAGCAGTTCTTC. Translation gives CASSLLAGFSYNEQFF.

This sequence joins TRBV18 and TRBJ1-3; D might be TRBD1 (6 bases). Trimming stripped 4 bases from V and 0 bases from J, with 16 bases between. Germline V gene data show CDR1 as KGHSH and CDR2 as LQKENI. The CDR3 runs to 17 residues. The CDR3 nucleotides read TGTGCCAGCTCACTGTTCGGACAGCACCACTCTGGAAACACCATATATTTT. Its translation: CASSLFGQHHSGNTIYF.

This chain connects TRBV19 to TRBJ1-5, with D tentatively TRBD1 (5 bases). V was trimmed by 5 bases and J by 3 bases, leaving 11 bases between them. The CDR3 spans 14 residues. Germline V gives CDR1 LNHDA, CDR2 SQIVND (reference sequence). The CDR3 protein is CASSWNGANQPQHF. CDR3 bases: TGTGCCAGTAGTTGGAATGGGGCCAATCAGCCCCAGCATTTT.

The V call is TRBV13, the J call TRBJ2-3; tentative D call: TRBD1 (5 bases). Germline loops: CDR1 PRHDT, CDR2 FYEKMQ (reference sequence). This CDR3 is built from 14 residues. Trimming shortened V by 0 bases and J by 6 bases, and 10 bases separated the two germline ends. CDR3 DNA sequence: TGTGCCAGCAGCTTAGGCCTAGGGGCGGATACGCAGTATTTT. Translating gives CASSLGLGADTQYF.

CDR3 DNA: TGTGCCAGCGGTCTCGGACTAGCAGACAATGAGCAGTTCTTC. It specifies CASGLGLADNEQFF. The chain uses TRBV6-5 and TRBJ2-1, with 8 positions matching TRBD2. Trimming removed 8 bases from V and 5 bases from J; junction bases left unmatched: 8. CDR3 length: 14 residues. The germline CDR1 and CDR2 sequences are MNHEY and SVGAGI.

The DNA for the CDR3 is TGCGCCAGCAGCCAAGTTTGGCAGGGGGCTTTCTTT. Translated, it gives CASSQVWQGAFF. This rearrangement joins TRBV4-1 to TRBJ1-1, with D possibly being TRBD1 (6 bases). V was trimmed by 1 base and J by 11 bases, leaving 11 bases between them. Germline CDR1 reads MGHRA; CDR2 reads YSYEKL. The CDR3 sequence is 12 residues long.

The chain uses TRBV6-5 and TRBJ2-3, with D possibly being TRBD1 (6 bases). The V and J ends lost 6 bases and 2 bases respectively, with 12 bases between them. This CDR3 region has 14 residues. The germline V gene encodes CDR1 MNHEY and CDR2 SVGAGI. CDR3 sequence: CASRNTGNTDTQYF. In DNA, the CDR3 is TGTGCCAGCAGAAATACAGGGAACACAGATACGCAGTATTTT.

The chain carries TRBV10-1 and TRBJ2-1, with TRBD2 as a possible D gene (5 bases). V lost 2 bases and J 3 bases, leaving 11 bases between the germline ends. CDR3 length: 15 residues. Germline V lookup: CDR1 WNHNN, CDR2 SYGVQD (reference sequence). The CDR3: CASSEGSGIYNEQFF. The CDR3 bases are TGCGCCAGCAGTGAGGGGTCGGGGATCTACAATGAGCAGTTCTTC.

The V gene is TRBV9, the J gene TRBJ1-3, with 7 bases fitting TRBD1. Germline V gene lookup returns CDR1 SGDLS and CDR2 YYNGEE. Trimming cost V 3 bases and J 3 bases; bases outside gene matches: 6. This CDR3 is 15 amino acids long. The CDR3 nucleotides read TGTGCCAGCAGCGCGGGAGGGGGCGTTGGAAACACCATATATTTT. Translation gives CASSAGGGVGNTIYF.

This sequence joins TRBV19 and TRBJ2-2, with 7 bases aligning to TRBD2. The V gene's germline CDR1 is LNHDA and CDR2 SQIVND (reference sequence). The CDR3 spans 15 residues. The V segment lost 3 bases and the J segment 4 bases; nucleotides outside the gene matches: 5. Here the CDR3 reads CASSIGRERTGELFF. CDR3 coding DNA: TGTGCCAGTAGTATCGGGCGGGAGCGCACCGGGGAGCTGTTTTTT.

The J gene is TRBJ2-2, the V gene TRBV6-1, with 7 positions matching TRBD2. The CDR3 is made up of 14 amino acids. With 6 bases clipped from V and 6 bases from J, the junction kept 7 bases outside the gene matches. Germline V CDR1 and CDR2: MNHNS, SASEGT. The CDR3 DNA reads TGTGCCAGCAGAGGACTAGTGGAGGCCGGGGAGCTGTTTTTT. Residues: CASRGLVEAGELFF.

The rearrangement links TRBV5-1 to TRBJ1-6; D ambiguous. V shed 0 bases and J shed 0 bases, with 7 bases lying between them. Germline V gene lookup returns CDR1 SGHRS and CDR2 YFSETQ. The CDR3 totals 16 residues. DNA of the CDR3: TGCGCCAGCAGCTTGGTCTGGAGCTCCTATAATTCACCCCTCCACTTT. It encodes CASSLVWSSYNSPLHF.

The J gene is TRBJ1-1, the V gene TRBV6-1; D is uncertain. CDR1 and CDR2 from the germline V gene are MNHNS and SASEGT. Between the trimmed V and J ends, which lost 1 base and 1 base, there was a span of 4 bases. This CDR3 spans 13 amino acids. CDR3 residues: CASSEVENTEAFF. CDR3 bases: TGTGCCAGCAGTGAAGTAGAGAACACTGAAGCTTTCTTT.

The V call is TRBV7-2, the J call TRBJ2-3; 10 bases fit TRBD2. Germline V lookup: CDR1 SGHTA, CDR2 FQGNSA. This CDR3 has 19 amino acids. Trimming took 0 bases from V and 6 from J; bases not matched to a gene: 15. In DNA form, the CDR3 reads TGTGCCAGCAGCTTAGCGGGGCTAGCGGGAGTATCCGGAGGCGATACGCAGTATTTT. Its translation: CASSLAGLAGVSGGDTQYF. Full variable domain (missing parts from reference TRBV7-2 and TRBJ2-3): GAGVSQSPSNKVTEKGKDVELRCDPISGHTALYWYRQSLGQGLEFLIYFQGNSAPDKSGLPSDRFSAERTGGSVSTLTIQRTQQEDSAVYLCASSLAGLAGVSGGDTQYFGPGTRLTVL.